This entry lists 23 T cell receptor beta chains sequenced from one sample in a study of spatial heterogeneity in lung cancer. Via MiXCR, TCRdb re-called the 5' RACE reads, giving one row per CDR3 protein. The sample yields thousands of distinct CDR3 sequences, around 32% seen once. Documented time point: sample taken at primary tumor resection. Unsorted whole RNA from tumor, nontumor lung or frozen PBMC underwent sequencing. The sample in question was PBMCs, obtained at surgery. The source of these receptors is a male donor with early-stage non-small cell lung cancer.

This clonotype was detected only a few times. A library made for alpha chains picked up this beta chain off target, so its size means little. V and J are TRBV28 and TRBJ1-1, with D possibly matching TRBD1 (6 bases). The CDR3 runs 13 residues. Trimming shortened V by 7 bases and J by 1 base, and 10 bases separated the two germline ends. Germline V gives CDR1 MDHEN, CDR2 SYDVKM. In DNA form, the CDR3 reads TGTGCCAGCACCGAGACAGGGAACACTGAAGCTTTCTTT. This sequence encodes CASTETGNTEAFF.

This clonotype has more than one count but fewer than ten. The library was built for alpha chains, so this beta chain is an off-target read and its size means little. The V gene is TRBV27, the J gene TRBJ2-4, with TRBD1 matching over 9 bases. Trimming removed 5 bases from V and 1 base from J; junction bases left unmatched: 6. The germline V gene has CDR1 MNHEY and CDR2 SMNVEV (reference sequence). CDR3 length: 16 residues. CDR3 sequence (DNA): TGTGCCAGCAGTGGGGGACAGGGAGTCGCCAAAAACATTCAGTACTTC. Its protein product is CASSGGQGVAKNIQYF.

Turning to this clonotype: Because the library targeted alpha chains, this beta chain is an off-target read whose size means little. The chain uses TRBV7-2 and TRBJ2-1; possible D gene TRBD1, 5 bases. The CDR3 totals 14 residues. V was pared by 4 bases and J by 7 bases, with 14 bases between. The V gene's germline CDR1 is SGHTA and CDR2 FQGNSA. Written as DNA, the CDR3 is TGTGCCAGCAGCTGGCAGGGTAGTGGTAATGAGCAGTTCTTC. It is translated as CASSWQGSGNEQFF.

This clonotype turned up a few times. In a library made to pick up alpha chains, this beta chain is a stray read with a size that means little. The chain uses TRBV28 and TRBJ2-7, with a weak D call TRBD2 (6 bases). CDR3 length: 14 residues. In germline, CDR1 is MDHEN, CDR2 SYDVKM. The V end lost 3 bases, the J end lost 5 bases, and 14 bases lay between the germline ends. CDR3 nucleotides: TGTGCCAGCAGTTTTACGGGAGAGAGGAACGAGCAGTACTTC. It is translated as CASSFTGERNEQYF. Variable domain in full (rest from reference TRBV28 and TRBJ2-7): DVKVTQSSRYLVKRTGEKVFLECVQDMDHENMFWYRQDPGLGLRLIYFSYDVKMKEKGDIPEGYSVSREKKERFSLILESASTNQTSMYLCASSFTGERNEQYFGPGTRLTVT.

This clonotype is medium-sized (0.01 to 0.1%) in the sample. For a library built for alpha chains, this beta chain is a stray read; little rests on its size. The rearrangement joins TRBV9 to TRBJ2-1, with a tentative D call TRBD2 (5 bases). Germline CDR1 is SGDLS and CDR2 is YYNGEE. The V gene lost 4 bases and the J gene lost 7 bases, with 21 bases spanning the gap. This CDR3 has 16 residues. For the CDR3, the DNA is TGTGCCAGCAGCTTTCAGTCCAAGCTAGCCCCGAATGAGCAGTTCTTC. Protein product: CASSFQSKLAPNEQFF. The whole variable domain, filled in from reference TRBV9 and TRBJ2-1, reads DSGVTQTPKHLITATGQRVTLRCSPRSGDLSVYWYQQSLDQGLQFLIQYYNGEERAKGNILERFSAQQFPDLHSELNLSSLELGDSALYFCASSFQSKLAPNEQFFGPGTRLTVL.

A note on this clonotype: For a library built for alpha chains, this beta chain is a stray read; little rests on its size. V is TRBV7-2 and J is TRBJ2-7, with 7 bases identical to TRBD1. This CDR3 comprises 15 residues. Germline-derived CDR1 and CDR2 are SGHTA and FQGNSA. Trimming removed 3 bases from V and 1 base from J; junction bases left unmatched: 6. In DNA form, the CDR3 reads TGTGCCAGCAGCTTTTCCGGGACAGCTTCCTACGAGCAGTACTTC. Translating it yields CASSFSGTASYEQYF.

In its sample, this clonotype is medium-sized. As an off-target read in a library built for alpha chains, this beta chain has a frequency of little significance. The V gene is TRBV15, the J gene TRBJ2-2; no clear D gene. Trimming cost V 4 bases and J 4 bases, with 4 bases left between them. Germline V gives CDR1 LNHNV, CDR2 YYDKDF (reference sequence). The CDR3 is 12 residues long. CDR3 in DNA: TGTGCCACCAGCACCAGCACCGGGGAGCTGTTTTTT. Its protein product is CATSTSTGELFF. The full variable domain, completed using reference TRBV15 and TRBJ2-2, is DAMVIQNPRYQVTQFGKPVTLSCSQTLNHNVMYWYQQKSSQAPKLLFHYYDKDFNNEADTPDNFQSRRPNTSFCFLDIRSPGLGDTAMYLCATSTSTGELFFGEGSRLTVL.

With respect to this clonotype: The size of this beta chain means little, since it is a stray read in a library made for alpha chains. This rearrangement joins TRBV27 to TRBJ2-7; possibly TRBD2 for D (5 bases). The V end lost 6 bases, the J end lost 3 bases, and 12 bases lay between the germline ends. Per germline, CDR1 MNHEY and CDR2 SMNVEV (reference sequence). The CDR3 loop spans 13 amino acids. The CDR3 is CASRNGGRYEQYF. The CDR3 region has the DNA TGTGCCAGCAGGAACGGAGGACGCTACGAGCAGTACTTC.

The sample holds one count of this clonotype. For a library built for alpha chains, this beta chain is a stray read; little rests on its size. This chain links TRBV7-8 with TRBJ2-2, with TRBD1 as a possible D gene (7 bases). Germline V lookup: CDR1 SGHVS, CDR2 FQNEAQ. The CDR3 loop spans 15 amino acids. Trimming removed 4 bases from V and 2 bases from J, with 11 bases in between. CDR3 coding DNA: TGTGCCAGCAGCTGGCGGGACAGCAACACCGGGGAGCTGTTTTTT. It specifies CASSWRDSNTGELFF. The full variable domain, rest sourced from reference TRBV7-8 and TRBJ2-2, is GAGVSQSPRYKVAKRGQDVALRCDPISGHVSLFWYQQALGQGPEFLTYFQNEAQLDKSGLPSDRFFAERPEGSVSTLKIQRTQQEDSAVYLCASSWRDSNTGELFFGEGSRLTVL.

This clonotype was seen more than once but under ten times. This beta chain slipped into a library made for alpha chains as a stray read, so its size is not meaningful. Written as DNA, the CDR3 is TGTGCCAGCAGCTTAGTTGGGCGTCGGTACTTC. It encodes CASSLVGRRYF. The J gene is TRBJ2-7, the V gene TRBV11-2; D gene ambiguous. Trimming left V 1 base short and J 12 bases short, with 10 bases between. The CDR3 is made up of 11 amino acids. Looked up from germline, CDR1 is SGHAT and CDR2 is FQNNGV.

With respect to this clonotype: The library was designed around alpha chains, so this beta chain is a stray read whose abundance carries little weight. This sequence joins TRBV18 and TRBJ2-7; 13 positions agree with TRBD2. Germline V gene sequence: CDR1 KGHSH, CDR2 LQKENI. After removal of 3 bases from V and 5 bases from J, the junction contained 4 bases not matched to a gene. This CDR3 contains 15 residues. The DNA for the CDR3 is TGTGCCAGCTCACCCGGACTAGCGGGAGACGACGAGCAGTACTTC. This sequence encodes CASSPGLAGDDEQYF.

In regard to this clonotype: For a library built for alpha chains, this beta chain is a stray read; little rests on its size. The J gene is TRBJ2-3, the V gene TRBV20-1, with D possibly matching TRBD2 (6 bases). V lost 6 bases, J lost 1 base, and 11 bases lay in between. The CDR3 covers 13 residues. CDR1 and CDR2 from the germline V gene are DFQATT and SNEGSKA (reference sequence). CDR3 DNA sequence: TGCAGTGCCGGCCCGGGAGGCACAGATACGCAGTATTTT. Protein sequence: CSAGPGGTDTQYF.

On this clonotype: This beta chain is a stray sequence in a library constructed for alpha chains; its clone size is not meaningful. The DNA of the CDR3 is TGCGCCAGCAGCTTGGAGGCCACAGGGAACGGCTACACCTTC. Translating it yields CASSLEATGNGYTF. The V gene is TRBV5-1, the J gene TRBJ1-2, with D possibly TRBD1 on 6 matching bases. Trimming took 0 bases from V and 8 from J, leaving 14 bases between them. Germline CDR1 and CDR2: SGHRS and YFSETQ. The CDR3 runs to 14 residues.

This clonotype was seen a handful of times. The size of this beta chain means little, since it is a stray read in a library made for alpha chains. The V call is TRBV6-6, the J call TRBJ2-3; no clear D gene. Germline V lookup: CDR1 MNHNY, CDR2 SVGAGI (reference sequence). The CDR3 runs 11 residues. V was trimmed by 6 bases and J by 0 bases, leaving 1 base between them. The CDR3 nucleotides are TGTGCCAGCAGCAGCACAGATACGCAGTATTTT. This encodes CASSSTDTQYF.

About this clonotype itself: The size of this beta chain means little, since it is a stray read in a library made for alpha chains. The V call is TRBV16, the J call TRBJ2-7; D gene unclear. The germline gives CDR1 KGHSY, CDR2 FQNENV. V lost 2 bases to trimming and J lost 3 bases, with 5 bases between them. The CDR3 is 12 residues long. The DNA for the CDR3 is TGTGCCAGCAGCCAAATGGTCTACGAGCAGTACTTC. Protein: CASSQMVYEQYF.

This clonotype turned up a few times. The size of this beta chain means little, since it is a stray read in a library made for alpha chains. The chain has TRBV6-1 and TRBJ2-6, with D possibly being TRBD1 (5 bases). There are 18 residues in the CDR3. The V end was cut by 2 bases, the J end by 1 base, with 15 bases between. In germline, CDR1 is MNHNS, CDR2 SASEGT. The CDR3, as DNA: TGTGCCAGCAGTGAACGCCGATTAGGGGTGTCTGGGGCCAACGTCCTGACTTTC. Translation: CASSERRLGVSGANVLTF.

As concerns this clonotype: A library made for alpha chains picked up this beta chain off target, so its size means little. The chain links TRBV29-1 to TRBJ2-1, with a weak D call TRBD1 (5 bases). The CDR3 consists of 13 residues. Germline V lookup: CDR1 SQVTM, CDR2 ANQGSEA. V was pared by 3 bases and J by 5 bases, with 11 bases between. CDR3: CSVDFAGNNEQFF. The CDR3 DNA follows: TGCAGCGTTGACTTTGCAGGGAACAATGAGCAGTTCTTC.

In this sample, this clonotype turned up a few times. This beta chain slipped into a library made for alpha chains as a stray read, so its size is not meaningful. The chain carries TRBV19 and TRBJ2-2; the match to TRBD2 covers 8 bases. V shed 3 bases and J 3 bases; nucleotides not matched to a gene: 3. Germline V gene data show CDR1 as LNHDA and CDR2 as SQIVND (reference sequence). The CDR3 runs 15 residues. This CDR3 is CASSITRGDTGELFF. The CDR3 DNA reads TGTGCCAGTAGTATTACGCGGGGGGACACCGGGGAGCTGTTTTTT.

Regarding this clonotype: Found in a library prepared for alpha chains, this beta chain is an off-target read, and its abundance has little meaning. The J gene is TRBJ2-1, the V gene TRBV3-1; D remains unclear. V lost 0 bases to trimming and J lost 5 bases, with 5 bases between them. Looked up from germline, CDR1 is LGHDT and CDR2 is YNNKEL (reference sequence). This CDR3 spans 13 amino acids. The CDR3 loop reads CASSQDWNNEQFF. CDR3 DNA sequence: TGTGCCAGCAGCCAAGATTGGAACAATGAGCAGTTCTTC.

This clonotype is labeled medium-sized (0.01 to 0.1%). The library was designed around alpha chains, so this beta chain is a stray read whose abundance carries little weight. The chain recombines TRBV19 with TRBJ1-5; no reliable D call. The germline V gene has CDR1 LNHDA and CDR2 SQIVND (reference sequence). V lost 3 bases, J lost 2 bases, and 5 bases lay in between. This CDR3 contains 13 residues. The CDR3 coding sequence is TGTGCCAGTAGTATTGCTGGCAATCAGCCCCAGCATTTT. This translates into CASSIAGNQPQHF.

As for this clonotype: A library made for alpha chains picked up this beta chain off target, so its size means little. The rearrangement uses TRBV11-1 and TRBJ2-5; weak D call: TRBD1 (6 bases). CDR1 SGHAT and CDR2 FQDESV come from the germline V gene (reference sequence). The CDR3 consists of 16 residues. Trimming left V 1 base short and J 1 base short, with 13 bases between. CDR3 in amino acids: CASSLVGDNSQETQYF. CDR3 DNA sequence: TGTGCCAGCAGCTTAGTCGGGGACAACTCCCAAGAGACCCAGTACTTC.

As concerns this clonotype: Relative to the germline gene, one junction end is altered; a read error may explain this. The size of this beta chain means little, since it is a stray read in a library made for alpha chains. The CDR3 DNA follows: TGTGCAAGCAGGGACGGGGAGCTGTTTTTT. This encodes CASRDGELFF. The chain uses TRBV6-2 or TRBV6-3 and TRBJ2-2; weak D call: TRBD1 (5 bases). CDR1 is MNHEY, CDR2 SVGEGT, per germline. CDR3 length: 10 residues.

Turning to this clonotype: This beta chain is a stray sequence in a library constructed for alpha chains; its clone size is not meaningful. V and J are TRBV5-1 and TRBJ2-3; perhaps TRBD1 as D (6 bases). From germline, CDR1 is SGHRS and CDR2 YFSETQ. The V end lost 5 bases, the J end lost 2 bases, and 12 bases lay between the germline ends. This CDR3 comprises 14 residues. CDR3 sequence (DNA): TGCGCCAGCAGTCGGACAGCCTTCACAGATACGCAGTATTTT. The encoded protein is CASSRTAFTDTQYF. The complete variable domain, with remaining parts taken from reference TRBV5-1 and TRBJ2-3, reads KAGVTQTPRYLIKTRGQQVTLSCSPISGHRSVSWYQQTPGQGLQFLFEYFSETQRNKGNFPGRFSGRQFSNSRSEMNVSTLELGDSALYLCASSRTAFTDTQYFGPGTRLTVL.